A single sample gave rise to the 28 T cell receptor beta chains below, sequenced in a study of OX40 agonist ivuxolimab in advanced cancers. Generated by immunoSEQ multiplex PCR, the TCRdb table keeps only in-frame clones and is missing some. The sample includes some 27,000 clones, 80% to 90% of them seen just once. Sequencing used CD4+ or CD8+ T cells sorted from blood, obtained in a trial of the OX40 agonist ivuxolimab. The receptors derive from an adult with an advanced solid tumor such as melanoma, head and neck, liver or kidney cancer.

The chain links TRBV6-5 to TRBJ1-2, with unresolved D. The length of the CDR3 is 14 residues. Germline values: CDR1 MNHEY, CDR2 SVGAGI. The V end lost 2 bases, the J end lost 7 bases, and 14 bases lay between the germline ends. In DNA form, the CDR3 reads TGTGCCAGCAGTTACGGCGTAGGGAAGTTTGGCTACACCTTC. This gives the protein CASSYGVGKFGYTF.

The J gene is TRBJ2-1, the V gene TRBV6-5, with a weak D call TRBD1 (6 bases). This CDR3 has 15 residues. V lost 5 bases, J lost 0 bases, and 11 bases lay in between. Germline loops: CDR1 MNHEY, CDR2 SVGAGI. CDR3 sequence reads: CASSPGQSSYNEQFF. For the CDR3, the DNA is TGTGCCAGCAGTCCGGGACAAAGCTCCTACAATGAGCAGTTCTTC.

Here the CDR3 reads CASGMAGGGNEQFF. DNA for the CDR3: TGTGCCAGCGGGATGGCGGGAGGAGGCAATGAGCAGTTCTTC. V gene TRBV7-9 combines with J gene TRBJ2-1; 8 bases agree with TRBD2. Germline CDR1 SEHNR, CDR2 FQNEAQ (reference sequence). The CDR3 covers 14 residues. V shed 8 bases, J shed 6 bases, and the junction held 9 bases outside the gene matches.

As regards this clone: Other DNA sequences within the sample encode an identical CDR3. The chain joins TRBV28 to TRBJ2-3; a possible D gene is TRBD1 (6 bases). Looked up from germline, CDR1 is MDHEN and CDR2 is SYDVKM. This CDR3 spans 14 amino acids. Trimming pared 7 bases from V and 4 bases from J, leaving 15 bases between. CDR3 sequence (DNA): TGTGCCAGCACACACACAGGGTCGGCAGATACGCAGTATTTT. Residues: CASTHTGSADTQYF. Full variable domain (remainder filled in from reference TRBV28 and TRBJ2-3): DVKVTQSSRYLVKRTGEKVFLECVQDMDHENMFWYRQDPGLGLRLIYFSYDVKMKEKGDIPEGYSVSREKKERFSLILESASTNQTSMYLCASTHTGSADTQYFGPGTRLTVL.

V and J are TRBV30 and TRBJ1-1; the D gene is possibly TRBD1 (5 bases). CDR1 is GTSNPN, CDR2 SVGIG, per germline (reference sequence). V lost 2 bases to trimming and J lost 7 bases, with 11 bases between them. The CDR3 has 12 amino acids. DNA for the CDR3: TGTGCCTGGAGTCTCTGGGGGAATGAAGCTTTCTTT. Protein product: CAWSLWGNEAFF.

This clone was found a few times. This rearrangement joins TRBV7-2 to TRBJ2-7; 8 bases fit TRBD1. Germline CDR1 is SGHTA and CDR2 is FQGNSA. The length of the CDR3 is 14 residues. Trimming took 4 bases from V and 3 from J; bases not matched to a gene: 5. CDR3 residues: CASSYSGTGYEQYF. CDR3 sequence (DNA): TGTGCCAGCAGCTACTCCGGGACAGGCTACGAGCAGTACTTC.

This clone was detected a few times. This rearrangement joins TRBV28 to TRBJ1-2; maybe TRBD1 (6 bases). The CDR3 loop spans 15 amino acids. The V end lost 1 base, the J end lost 6 bases, and 15 bases lay between the germline ends. Germline-derived CDR1 and CDR2 are MDHEN and SYDVKM. The CDR3 protein is CASSLFPGTYHGYTF. The CDR3 coding sequence is TGTGCCAGCAGTTTATTCCCCGGGACATATCATGGCTACACCTTC.

V is TRBV19 and J is TRBJ1-4, with 11 bases identical to TRBD1. CDR1 and CDR2 from the germline V gene are LNHDA and SQIVND (reference sequence). The CDR3 length is 13 residues. The J segment lost 8 bases and the V segment lost 10 bases, leaving 6 bases of the junction unmatched. The CDR3 DNA reads as TGTGCCACACGGGACAGGGGGGGGGAAAAACTGTTTTTT. Protein sequence: CATRDRGGEKLFF.

V gene TRBV4-1 combines with J gene TRBJ1-1; D is unresolved. This CDR3 has 15 amino acids. The ends were cut back, 2 bases at V and 0 bases at J, with 10 bases in the middle. Per the germline V gene, CDR1 is MGHRA and CDR2 is YSYEKL. In nucleotides, the CDR3 is TGCGCCAGCAGCCAACCCAACACTTTGAACACTGAAGCTTTCTTT. Amino acid sequence: CASSQPNTLNTEAFF.

The chain is built from TRBV6-5 and TRBJ2-7; D is perhaps TRBD1 (6 bases). Trimming left V 5 bases short and J 3 bases short, with 14 bases between. The CDR3 loop spans 14 amino acids. From germline, CDR1 is MNHEY and CDR2 SVGAGI. Here the CDR3 reads CASSAGQWDYEQYF. The CDR3, as DNA: TGTGCCAGCAGTGCTGGACAGTGGGACTACGAGCAGTACTTC.

This chain joins TRBV27 and TRBJ2-2; unclear D gene. Germline-derived CDR1 and CDR2 are MNHEY and SMNVEV (reference sequence). V was shortened by 5 bases and J by 0 bases, with 7 bases between the two germline ends. The CDR3 covers 14 residues. The CDR3 DNA reads TGTGCCAGCAGTCCCTCAACGAACACCGGGGAGCTGTTTTTT. Translated: CASSPSTNTGELFF.

The V call is TRBV9, the J call TRBJ2-1, with TRBD2 matching over 10 bases. This CDR3 is 16 amino acids long. Germline V gene sequence: CDR1 SGDLS, CDR2 YYNGEE. The J segment lost 7 bases and the V segment lost 3 bases, leaving 10 bases of the junction unmatched. CDR3 in DNA: TGTGCCAGCAGCGCCCGTCTAGCGGGGGATAGGAATGAGCAGTTCTTC. Protein sequence: CASSARLAGDRNEQFF.

The chain recombines TRBV5-1 with TRBJ1-1, with a possible D match to TRBD1 (5 bases). Per the germline V gene, CDR1 is SGHRS and CDR2 is YFSETQ. There are 14 residues in the CDR3. V dropped 3 bases and J dropped 1 base, with 10 bases sitting between them. The CDR3 DNA follows: TGCGCCAGCAGCTGGGGACCTACGAACACTGAAGCTTTCTTT. Translated, it gives CASSWGPTNTEAFF.

The V gene is TRBV28, the J gene TRBJ2-1; 13 bases are a match to TRBD2. J was trimmed by 10 bases and V by 5 bases; bases with no gene match: 26. The CDR3 extends over 21 amino acids. The V gene's germline CDR1 is MDHEN and CDR2 SYDVKM. DNA of the CDR3: TGTGCCAGCAGTCTCCCCTCCTTGACTAGCGGGAGGACGCCTAATCTTCGGGAGCAGTTCTTC. Its translation is CASSLPSLTSGRTPNLREQFF.

The chain has TRBV4-2 and TRBJ2-1; D gene ambiguous. This CDR3 has 11 amino acids. CDR1 is LGHNA, CDR2 YNFKEQ, per germline. V was trimmed by 1 base and J by 6 bases, leaving 1 base between them. The CDR3 here is CASSQVNEQFF. The DNA of the CDR3 is TGTGCCAGCAGCCAAGTCAATGAGCAGTTCTTC.

The table lists this clone with a few counts. The CDR3 bases are TGCGCCAGCAGTATCGGGTACAATGAGCAGTTCTTC. It is translated as CASSIGYNEQFF. The chain is built from TRBV5-1 and TRBJ2-1; no clear D gene. The V and J ends lost 5 bases and 4 bases respectively, with 7 bases between them. Germline loops: CDR1 SGHRS, CDR2 YFSETQ. This CDR3 contains 12 residues.

This chain uses TRBV6-1 with TRBJ1-2; 7 bases agree with TRBD1. The CDR3 runs 15 residues. Germline CDR1 MNHNS, CDR2 SASEGT. V shed 7 bases and J 8 bases; nucleotides not matched to a gene: 16. The CDR3 coding sequence is TGTGCCAGCAACCCTTGGGTAGGGGGCGCGCAGGGCTACACCTTC. Translated, it gives CASNPWVGGAQGYTF.

V and J are TRBV7-8 and TRBJ2-3; the D is unclear. V gave up 2 bases and J gave up 6 bases, with 18 bases separating them. Germline V gene lookup returns CDR1 SGHVS and CDR2 FQNEAQ. This CDR3 has 16 residues. CDR3 nucleotides: TGTGCCAGCAGCTTAATCGAGCCCCGCGTTATGGATACGCAGTATTTT. Its translation is CASSLIEPRVMDTQYF.

The CDR3 reads CASSAGPSNQPQHF. The CDR3 DNA sequence: TGTGCCAGCAGCGCCGGGCCTAGCAATCAGCCCCAGCATTTT. This sequence joins TRBV9 and TRBJ1-5; D is ambiguous. This CDR3 has 14 residues. Per germline, CDR1 SGDLS and CDR2 YYNGEE. Trimming shortened V by 3 bases and J by 0 bases, and 7 bases separated the two germline ends.

CDR3 loop: CASSLSWGKSNQPQHF. CDR3 coding DNA: TGTGCCAGCAGTTTATCGTGGGGTAAGAGCAATCAGCCCCAGCATTTT. J is TRBJ1-5 and V is TRBV27, with D unclear. The CDR3 contains 16 residues. CDR1 and CDR2 from the germline V gene are MNHEY and SMNVEV (reference sequence). The V gene lost 0 bases and the J gene lost 1 base, with 10 bases spanning the gap.

The chain couples TRBV5-4 to TRBJ1-2; 10 nucleotides line up with TRBD1. CDR3 size: 14 residues. Trimming at V came to 3 bases and at J to 2 bases, leaving 1 base not matched to a gene. CDR1 is SGHNT, CDR2 YYREEE, per germline (reference sequence). The CDR3 protein is CASSWDRGNYGYTF. The CDR3 DNA sequence: TGTGCCAGCAGCTGGGACAGGGGAAACTATGGCTACACCTTC.

The rearrangement uses TRBV7-9 and TRBJ1-1; possibly TRBD1 for D (5 bases). The V and J ends lost 8 bases and 5 bases respectively, with 18 bases between them. The CDR3 has 14 residues. Germline V lookup: CDR1 SEHNR, CDR2 FQNEAQ (reference sequence). CDR3 amino acids: CASRPGGGGTEAFF. CDR3 coding DNA: TGTGCCAGCCGCCCCGGCGGGGGAGGTACTGAAGCTTTCTTT.

The chain carries TRBV29-1 and TRBJ1-1, with D perhaps matching TRBD1 (5 bases). The CDR3 covers 13 residues. V shed 4 bases and J shed 3 bases, with 12 bases lying between them. CDR1 is SQVTM, CDR2 ANQGSEA, per germline. CDR3 sequence: CSVVGGGDTEAFF. In nucleotides, the CDR3 is TGCAGCGTTGTTGGGGGTGGTGACACTGAAGCTTTCTTT.

The genes are TRBV5-1 and TRBJ2-7, with D perhaps matching TRBD2 (5 bases). CDR1 is SGHRS, CDR2 YFSETQ, per germline. This CDR3 contains 15 residues. The germline V and J ends were trimmed by 4 bases and 5 bases, with 19 bases remaining between them. The CDR3 nucleotides read TGCGCCAGCAGCCGGACGGGGTCAGGCCTTAACGAGCAGTACTTC. This gives the protein CASSRTGSGLNEQYF.

This clone occurred a few times. This sequence joins TRBV15 and TRBJ1-5; D not certain. The V gene lost 0 bases and the J gene lost 7 bases, with 10 bases spanning the gap. In germline, CDR1 is LNHNV, CDR2 YYDKDF (reference sequence). This CDR3 is built from 14 residues. The CDR3 sequence is CATSREGLGQPQHF. For the CDR3, the DNA is TGTGCCACCAGCAGAGAGGGTTTGGGGCAGCCCCAGCATTTT. Together with reference TRBV15 and TRBJ1-5, the CDR3 gives the full variable domain: DAMVIQNPRYQVTQFGKPVTLSCSQTLNHNVMYWYQQKSSQAPKLLFHYYDKDFNNEADTPDNFQSRRPNTSFCFLDIRSPGLGDTAMYLCATSREGLGQPQHFGDGTRLSIL.

The CDR3 DNA reads as TGTGCCAGCAGCGTAGACAGCTCCTACGAGCAGTACTTC. Its translation is CASSVDSSYEQYF. The chain couples TRBV9 to TRBJ2-7; D gene unclear. From germline, CDR1 is SGDLS and CDR2 YYNGEE. This CDR3 spans 13 amino acids. V was shortened by 0 bases and J by 0 bases, with 4 bases between the two germline ends.

The rearrangement uses TRBV29-1 and TRBJ2-1; D perhaps matches TRBD1 (5 bases). The CDR3 consists of 13 residues. CDR1 and CDR2 from the germline V gene are SQVTM and ANQGSEA. Trimming removed 8 bases from V and 1 base from J, with 12 bases in between. The CDR3 here is CSNQGGSYNEQFF. Written as DNA, the CDR3 is TGCAGCAACCAGGGTGGGTCCTACAATGAGCAGTTCTTC.

V and J are TRBV5-4 and TRBJ2-2; the match to TRBD2 covers 8 bases. Unmatched junction bases numbered 12, after V lost 3 bases and J lost 5 bases. CDR3 length: 17 residues. Germline V gives CDR1 SGHNT, CDR2 YYREEE (reference sequence). CDR3: CASSWEVGLAGTGELFF. The DNA for the CDR3 is TGTGCCAGCAGCTGGGAAGTTGGACTAGCCGGTACCGGGGAGCTGTTTTTT.